One sample yielded the 10 T cell receptor beta chains listed below, sequenced in a study of glioma-infiltrating T cells after dendritic cell vaccination. The time point was: after dendritic cell vaccination, including at tumor progression/relapse. Clones were sequenced by immunoSEQ multiplex PCR, and TCRdb holds only the in-frame ones, with some missing. The sample lists fewer than 75,000 clones; roughly 84% were seen once. Material: blood, obtained after dendritic cell vaccination. The origin of the receptors is a human donor with glioblastoma.

The genes are TRBV4-3 and TRBJ1-2, with 8 bases fitting TRBD1. CDR3 length: 15 amino acids. V was pared by 4 bases and J by 4 bases, with 8 bases of the junction left unmatched. Germline CDR1 LGHNA, CDR2 YSLEER. The CDR3 is CASSPRQGYPYGYTF. For the CDR3, the DNA is TGCGCCAGCAGCCCGCGACAGGGGTACCCCTATGGCTACACCTTC.

The J gene is TRBJ2-7, the V gene TRBV30, with D uncertain. The CDR3 contains 16 residues. Germline assignment: CDR1 GTSNPN and CDR2 SVGIG (reference sequence). V was shortened by 0 bases and J by 3 bases, with 18 bases between the two germline ends. The CDR3 bases are TGTGCCTGGAGTGTAGACTGGTACCCACGACTCTACGAGCAGTACTTC. Translation: CAWSVDWYPRLYEQYF. The variable domain in full, completed from reference TRBV30 and TRBJ2-7, reads SQTIHQWPATLVQPVGSPLSLECTVEGTSNPNLYWYRQAAGRGLQLLFYSVGIGQISSEVPQNLSASRPQDRQFILSSKKLLLSDSGFYLCAWSVDWYPRLYEQYFGPGTRLTVT.

The rearrangement uses TRBV30 and TRBJ1-6; TRBD1 might be the D (5 bases). V lost 8 bases to trimming and J lost 6 bases, with 17 bases between them. CDR1 GTSNPN and CDR2 SVGIG come from the germline V gene (reference sequence). This CDR3 is built from 14 residues. Written as DNA, the CDR3 is TGTGCCAACTCAGGCAGGGCAACTAATTCACCCCTCCACTTT. Translated, it gives CANSGRATNSPLHF.

The V call is TRBV11-3, the J call TRBJ1-1; D is undetermined. The germline V gene has CDR1 SGHNT and CDR2 YENEEA. The length of the CDR3 is 13 residues. V lost 5 bases and J lost 1, with 8 bases in between. CDR3 nucleotides: TGTGCCAGCAGCCCGGAGGGGAACACTGAAGCTTTCTTT. Its translation: CASSPEGNTEAFF.

This clone was observed a single time. The chain carries TRBV4-2 and TRBJ2-2, with TRBD2 matching 10 bases. The CDR3 has 17 residues. V was pared by 1 base and J by 5 bases, with 7 bases of the junction left unmatched. Germline V gene data show CDR1 as LGHNA and CDR2 as YNFKEQ. The CDR3 DNA sequence: TGTGCCAGCAGCCAAGTAGCGGGGGGCTCGTTGACCGGGGAGCTGTTTTTT. Its translation: CASSQVAGGSLTGELFF.

J is TRBJ2-2 and V is TRBV4-3; 15 bases match TRBD2. The CDR3 spans 19 residues. The V and J ends lost 0 bases and 1 base, in that order; junction bases with no gene match: 3. CDR1 and CDR2 from the germline V gene are LGHNA and YSLEER. The CDR3 spells CASSQDRGLAGGNTGELFF. In nucleotides, the CDR3 is TGCGCCAGCAGCCAAGATCGGGGACTAGCGGGGGGGAACACCGGGGAGCTGTTTTTT.

This clone was detected once. V and J are TRBV30 and TRBJ2-1; TRBD1 aligns across 10 bases. Germline CDR1 and CDR2: GTSNPN and SVGIG (reference sequence). The ends lost 3 bases at V and 8 bases at J; junction bases unmatched: 7. The CDR3 has 14 amino acids. The CDR3 spells CAWRTGTGVDEQFF. For the CDR3, the DNA is TGTGCCTGGAGGACCGGGACAGGGGTGGATGAGCAGTTCTTC.

The rearrangement joins TRBV15 to TRBJ1-2; 8 positions match TRBD1. CDR3 size: 15 residues. V trimming: 5 bases; J trimming: 7 bases; junction bases outside the gene matches: 12. Looked up from germline, CDR1 is LNHNV and CDR2 is YYDKDF (reference sequence). The CDR3 spells CATSQGTSQGGGYTF. The DNA of the CDR3 is TGTGCCACCAGCCAGGGCACGTCACAGGGGGGTGGCTACACCTTC.

Comment on this clone: This sample also contains other DNA sequences that code for the same CDR3. The CDR3 is CASSFQGAYEQYF. The CDR3 DNA is TGTGCCAGCAGCTTTCAGGGGGCCTACGAGCAGTACTTC. The chain couples TRBV5-4 to TRBJ2-7, with TRBD1 identical over 7 bases. The CDR3 loop spans 13 amino acids. Looked up from germline, CDR1 is SGHNT and CDR2 is YYREEE (reference sequence). The V gene end was trimmed by 2 bases and the J gene end by 2 bases; junction bases not matched to a gene: 1.

The V gene is TRBV29-1, the J gene TRBJ2-1; TRBD2 matches at 12 bases. The V segment lost 4 bases and the J segment 3 bases; nucleotides outside the gene matches: 4. The CDR3 runs 15 residues. Germline-derived CDR1 and CDR2 are SQVTM and ANQGSEA. The CDR3 coding sequence is TGCAGCGTTGGACTAGCGGGGGAGTACTACAATGAGCAGTTCTTC. It specifies CSVGLAGEYYNEQFF.